This is a list of T cell receptor beta chains from one sample in a study of blood T cell repertoires in COVID-19. Generated by immunoSEQ multiplex PCR, the TCRdb table keeps only in-frame clones and is missing some. Of 90,000 to 150,000 clones detected, 75% to 85% appear once; the ten largest clones hold 9% to 14%. The source material was peripheral blood. Receptors originate from a human donor in a cohort sampled during active COVID-19. The CDR3 runs from the conserved cysteine through the conserved F or W. The D gene is left open where the match is weak. Some rows have no size entry. The others give once, few or many, or a class for an expanded clone.

14	.	.	TRBV11-2	TRBJ2-3	TGTGCCAGCAGCTTAGCGGGGAACACAGATACGCAGTATTTT	CASSLAGNTDTQYF
12	.	few	TRBV5-1	TRBJ2-7	TGCGCCAGCAGCACAGACGGCTACGAGCAGTACTTC	CASSTDGYEQYF
13	.	.	TRBV14	TRBJ2-2	TGTGCCAGCAGCCAGGCTTACACCGGGGAGCTGTTTTTT	CASSQAYTGELFF
15	.	.	TRBV7-8	TRBJ1-6	TGTGCCAGCAGCTCCACTCAGGGGACCAATTCACCCCTCCACTTT	CASSSTQGTNSPLHF
16	TRBD2	.	TRBV19	TRBJ2-1	TGTGCCAGTAGTATAGTAGGGACTAGCGGTTACAATGAGCAGTTCTTC	CASSIVGTSGYNEQFF
13	.	.	TRBV9	TRBJ1-6	TGTGCCAGCAGCGTCGCGGTCGGTTCACCCCTCCACTTT	CASSVAVGSPLHF
15	.	.	TRBV7-2	TRBJ1-3	TGTGCCAGCAGCTTAGCTCAGGGTAGTAGAAACACCATATATTTT	CASSLAQGSRNTIYF
14	.	.	TRBV11-3	TRBJ2-3	TGTGCCAGCAGCTCGTTCTTTAGCACAGATACGCAGTATTTT	CASSSFFSTDTQYF
14	TRBD1	.	TRBV6-5	TRBJ1-2	TGTGCCAGCAGCCACGGTCAGGGGGACTATGGCTACACCTTC	CASSHGQGDYGYTF
17	.	.	TRBV5-1	TRBJ1-1	TGCGCCAGCAGCTTGGACCCCCAAGGGGCTGGGAACACTGAAGCTTTCTTT	CASSLDPQGAGNTEAFF
15	TRBD2	.	TRBV19	TRBJ2-1	TGTGCCAGTAGTATAGCTAGCGGGGGGGCCAATGAGCAGTTCTTC	CASSIASGGANEQFF
15	TRBD2	.	TRBV6-5	TRBJ2-5	TGTGCCAGCAGCCCGGGACTAGCGGCCCGGGAGACCCAGTACTTC	CASSPGLAARETQYF
18	TRBD1	.	TRBV7-2	TRBJ2-3	TGTGCCAGCAGCTCGCCGCCGGGACAGGGGGCTCGCACAGATACGCAGTATTTT	CASSSPPGQGARTDTQYF
15	.	.	TRBV5-4	TRBJ2-3	TGTGCCAGCAGCTTAGATCGGGGGGCAAGAGATACGCAGTATTTT	CASSLDRGARDTQYF
15	TRBD2	once	TRBV7-2	TRBJ2-5	TGTGCCAGCAGCTTAGGTTGGCGGGGGGGAGAGACCCAGTACTTC	CASSLGWRGGETQYF
16	.	.	TRBV7-2	TRBJ2-5	TGTGCCAGCAGCTTAGTCGCTAGACTAGGTCAAGAGACCCAGTACTTC	CASSLVARLGQETQYF
17	TRBD1	.	TRBV5-8	TRBJ1-4	TGTGCCAGCAACCCTTCGACAGGGATTGCAACTAATGAAAAACTGTTTTTT	CASNPSTGIATNEKLFF
14	.	.	TRBV29-1	TRBJ1-2	TGCAGCGTTGAAAGGGATCCAGGGGCATCGATCTACACCTTC	CSVERDPGASIYTF
17	TRBD2	.	TRBV6-2/TRBV6-3	TRBJ2-5	TGTGCCAGCAGTTACCCGGCGGGGGGGCCGGTTCGAGAGACCCAGTACTTC	CASSYPAGGPVRETQYF
15	TRBD1	.	TRBV4-1	TRBJ2-7	TGCGCCAGCAGCCACGGGGACAGGGGACTATACGAGCAGTACTTC	CASSHGDRGLYEQYF
11	.	.	TRBV20-1	TRBJ2-1	TGCAGTGCCGCTTTGTGGAGCGAGCAGTTCTTC	CSAALWSEQFF
16	.	.	TRBV7-9	TRBJ1-2	TGTGCCAGCAGCCCGGTGCGATTTACGGCTAACTATGGCTACACCTTC	CASSPVRFTANYGYTF